Listed here is a single T cell receptor beta chain. Clones were read by immunoSEQ multiplex PCR, and TCRdb kept only the in-frame ones, dropping some. The table has 45,000 to 60,000 clones, roughly 92% seen once. This sample was included in a study of control samples from healthy donors and cancer patients. The CDR3 consists of 15 residues. Looked up from germline, CDR1 is MNHEY and CDR2 is SMNVEV (reference sequence). The ends were cut back, 3 bases at V and 2 bases at J, with 10 bases in the middle. This clonotype originated in a young man with colorectal cancer. The chain has TRBV27 and TRBJ2-2; TRBD1 is a possible D gene (6 bases). Sequenced input: PBMCs. CDR3 residues: CASSFQTGNTGELFF. As DNA, the CDR3 is TGTGCCAGCAGTTTCCAGACAGGAAACACCGGGGAGCTGTTTTTT.